The T cell receptor beta chain described here comes from a study of cytomegalovirus exposure and HLA in healthy donors. This clone turned up a few times. Its specificity is not known. Sampled while nominally healthy, donors likely had unrecorded immune exposures. With 60 Vbeta and 13 Jbeta primers, the PCR was carried out. The protocol was immunoSEQ multiplex PCR, while the TCRdb copy is restricted to in-frame clones and leaves out a portion. The sample includes 120,000 or so clones, around 74% of them seen just once. Findings and limits, study-wide: The dataset shows that most TCR sequences were rare, while some public TCRs occurred in many donors.

The germline V gene encodes CDR1 SGHRS and CDR2 YFSETQ. CDR3 length: 14 residues. Between the trimmed V and J ends, which lost 0 bases and 5 bases, there was a span of 11 bases. The sequenced sample was PBMCs. This receptor was identified in a man between 60 and 70 years old in good health and CMV-seropositive. The J gene is TRBJ1-2, the V gene TRBV5-1; D unresolved. The CDR3 loop is CASSLEWKQYGYTF. CDR3 nucleotides: TGCGCCAGCAGCTTGGAATGGAAACAGTATGGCTACACCTTC. Looking up the rest from reference TRBV5-1 and TRBJ1-2 gives the full variable domain: KAGVTQTPRYLIKTRGQQVTLSCSPISGHRSVSWYQQTPGQGLQFLFEYFSETQRNKGNFPGRFSGRQFSNSRSEMNVSTLELGDSALYLCASSLEWKQYGYTFGSGTRLTVV.